This TCR beta chain was sequenced for a study of T cell responses to AZD1222 COVID-19 vaccine. Findings and limits, study-wide: Across spike, vaccine-associated CD4 TCRs were found, dominant at 160-218 and 743-854. At baseline, just a handful of AZD1222 recipients tested seropositive.

On this clone: Its antigen is unidentified.

From germline, CDR1 is SGDLS and CDR2 YYNGEE. This CDR3 has 15 residues. V dropped 3 bases and J dropped 8 bases, with 20 bases sitting between them. The assay was immunoSEQ multiplex PCR, and TCRdb's table has in-frame clones only and misses some. This sample has about 120,000 clones, with 75% to 90% found just once. This clonotype originated in an adult in good health. This chain connects TRBV9 to TRBJ1-2, with TRBD1 as a possible D gene (5 bases). The sequences come from peripheral blood, collected on day 0 of AZD1222 vaccination. The CDR3 is CASSERRVQGQGYTF. In DNA form, the CDR3 reads TGTGCCAGCAGCGAACGCAGGGTCCAAGGGCAAGGCTACACCTTC.